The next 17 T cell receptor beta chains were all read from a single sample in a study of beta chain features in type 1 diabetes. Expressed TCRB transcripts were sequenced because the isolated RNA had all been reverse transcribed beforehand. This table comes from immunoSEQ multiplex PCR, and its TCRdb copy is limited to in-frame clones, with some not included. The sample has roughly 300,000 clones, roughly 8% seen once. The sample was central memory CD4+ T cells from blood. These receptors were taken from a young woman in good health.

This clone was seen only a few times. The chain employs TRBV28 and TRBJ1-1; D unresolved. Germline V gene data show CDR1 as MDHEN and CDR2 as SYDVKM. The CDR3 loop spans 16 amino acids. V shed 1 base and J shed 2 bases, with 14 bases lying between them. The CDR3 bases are TGTGCCAGCAGTTTATTTCCCGGGTCTCAAAACACTGAAGCTTTCTTT. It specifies CASSLFPGSQNTEAFF.

The CDR3 DNA sequence: TGTGCCAGTAGTCCGGCCACGGCGGGGATTCATCAGCCCCAGCATTTT. Its translation: CASSPATAGIHQPQHF. The rearrangement joins TRBV19 to TRBJ1-5; no clear D. The CDR3 sequence is 16 residues long. Germline values: CDR1 LNHDA, CDR2 SQIVND (reference sequence). The germline V and J ends were trimmed by 5 bases and 5 bases, with 19 bases remaining between them.

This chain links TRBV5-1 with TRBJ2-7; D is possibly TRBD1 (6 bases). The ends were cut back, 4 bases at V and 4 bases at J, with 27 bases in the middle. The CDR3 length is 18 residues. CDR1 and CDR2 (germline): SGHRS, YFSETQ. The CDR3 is CASSLLPLRQEKRYEQYF. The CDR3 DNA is TGCGCCAGCAGCCTACTACCCCTTCGACAGGAAAAGAGGTACGAGCAGTACTTC.

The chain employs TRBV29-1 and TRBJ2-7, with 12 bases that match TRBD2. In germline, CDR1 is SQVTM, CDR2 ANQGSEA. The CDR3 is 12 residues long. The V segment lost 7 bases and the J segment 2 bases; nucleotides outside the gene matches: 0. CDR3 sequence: CSGTSGTYEQYF. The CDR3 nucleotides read TGCAGCGGGACTAGCGGGACCTACGAGCAGTACTTC.

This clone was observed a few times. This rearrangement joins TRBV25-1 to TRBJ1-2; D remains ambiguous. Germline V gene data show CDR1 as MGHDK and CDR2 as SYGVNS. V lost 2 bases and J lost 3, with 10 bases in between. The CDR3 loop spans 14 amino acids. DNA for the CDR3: TGTGCCAGCAGTGAAGGAGATGAGTACTATGGCTACACCTTC. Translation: CASSEGDEYYGYTF.

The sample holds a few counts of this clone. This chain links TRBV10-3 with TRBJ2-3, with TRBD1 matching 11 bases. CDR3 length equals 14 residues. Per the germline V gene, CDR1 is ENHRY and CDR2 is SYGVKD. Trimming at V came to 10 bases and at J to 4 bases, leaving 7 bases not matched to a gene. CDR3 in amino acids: CASLGQGAADTQYF. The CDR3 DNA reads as TGTGCCAGCCTCGGACAGGGGGCGGCAGATACGCAGTATTTT.

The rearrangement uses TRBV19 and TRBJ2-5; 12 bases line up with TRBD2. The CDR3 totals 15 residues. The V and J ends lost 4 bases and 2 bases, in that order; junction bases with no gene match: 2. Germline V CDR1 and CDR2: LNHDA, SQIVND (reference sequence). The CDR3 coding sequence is TGTGCCAGTAGTAAGGGGACTAGCGGGCAAGAGACCCAGTACTTC. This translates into CASSKGTSGQETQYF.

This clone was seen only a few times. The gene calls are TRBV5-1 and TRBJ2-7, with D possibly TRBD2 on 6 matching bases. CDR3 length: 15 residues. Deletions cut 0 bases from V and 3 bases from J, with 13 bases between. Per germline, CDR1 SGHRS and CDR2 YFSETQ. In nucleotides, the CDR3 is TGCGCCAGCAGCTTGGATGCTAGCGTATACTACGAGCAGTACTTC. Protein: CASSLDASVYYEQYF.

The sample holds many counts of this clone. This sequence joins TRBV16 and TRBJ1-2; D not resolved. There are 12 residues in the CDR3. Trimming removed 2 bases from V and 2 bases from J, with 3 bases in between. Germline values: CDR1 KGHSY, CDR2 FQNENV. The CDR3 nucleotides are TGTGCCAGCAGCCAAGGGAACTATGGCTACACCTTC. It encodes CASSQGNYGYTF.

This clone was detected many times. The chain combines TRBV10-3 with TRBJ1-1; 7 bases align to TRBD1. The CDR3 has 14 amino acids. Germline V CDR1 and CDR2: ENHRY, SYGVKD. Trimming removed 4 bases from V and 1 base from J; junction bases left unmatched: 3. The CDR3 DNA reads TGTGCCATCAGTGGCCCAGGGGGGAACACTGAAGCTTTCTTT. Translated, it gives CAISGPGGNTEAFF.

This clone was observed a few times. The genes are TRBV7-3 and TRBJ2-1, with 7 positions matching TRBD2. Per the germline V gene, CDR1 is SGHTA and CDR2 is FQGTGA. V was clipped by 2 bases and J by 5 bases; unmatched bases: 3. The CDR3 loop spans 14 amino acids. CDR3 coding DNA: TGTGCCAGCAGCTTAGGCGGGAGCAACAATGAGCAGTTCTTC. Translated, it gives CASSLGGSNNEQFF.

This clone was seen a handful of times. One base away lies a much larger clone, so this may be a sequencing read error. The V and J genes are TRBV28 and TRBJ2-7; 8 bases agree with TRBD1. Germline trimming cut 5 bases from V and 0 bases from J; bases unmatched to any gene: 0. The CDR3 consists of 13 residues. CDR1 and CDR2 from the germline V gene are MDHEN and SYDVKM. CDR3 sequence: CASSTGGSYEQYF. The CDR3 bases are TGTGCCAGCAGTACAGGGGGCTCCTACGAGCAGTACTTC.

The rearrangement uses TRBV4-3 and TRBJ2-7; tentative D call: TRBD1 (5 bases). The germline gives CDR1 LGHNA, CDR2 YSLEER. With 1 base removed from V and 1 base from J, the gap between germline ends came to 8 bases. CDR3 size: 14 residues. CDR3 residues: CASSQVRQSYEQYF. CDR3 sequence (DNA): TGCGCCAGCAGCCAAGTAAGACAGTCCTACGAGCAGTACTTC.

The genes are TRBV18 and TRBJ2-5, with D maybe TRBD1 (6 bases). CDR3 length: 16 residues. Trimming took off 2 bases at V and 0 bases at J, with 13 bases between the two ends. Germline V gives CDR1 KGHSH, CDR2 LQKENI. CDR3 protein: CASSPLGQGYQETQYF. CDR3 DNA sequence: TGTGCCAGCTCACCATTGGGGCAGGGGTACCAAGAGACCCAGTACTTC.

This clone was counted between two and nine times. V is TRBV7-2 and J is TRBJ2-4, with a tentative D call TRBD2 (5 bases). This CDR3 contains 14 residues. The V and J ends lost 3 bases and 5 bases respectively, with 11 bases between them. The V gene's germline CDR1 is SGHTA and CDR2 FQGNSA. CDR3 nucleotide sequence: TGTGCCAGCAGCTTTCGGGAATTGGAAAACATTCAGTACTTC. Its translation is CASSFRELENIQYF.

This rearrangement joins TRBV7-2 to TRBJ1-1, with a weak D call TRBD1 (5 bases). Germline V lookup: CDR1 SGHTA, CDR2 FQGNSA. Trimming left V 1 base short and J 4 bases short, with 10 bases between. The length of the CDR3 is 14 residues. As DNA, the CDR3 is TGTGCCAGCAGCTTAGGCGGGGGGATCACTGAAGCTTTCTTT. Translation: CASSLGGGITEAFF.

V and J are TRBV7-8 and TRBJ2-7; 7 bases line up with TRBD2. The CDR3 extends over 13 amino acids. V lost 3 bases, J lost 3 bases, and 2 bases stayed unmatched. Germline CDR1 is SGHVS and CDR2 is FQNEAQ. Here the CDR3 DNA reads TGTGCCAGCAGCTTGGGAGGGGACTACGAGCAGTACTTC. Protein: CASSLGGDYEQYF.